A selection of T cell receptor beta chains follows, all from one sample in a study of CD4 T cells in relation to SARS-CoV-2 and coronaviruses. Measured with immunoSEQ multiplex PCR; TCRdb has only the in-frame clones, and not every one. The table shows 25,000 to 30,000 clones, with about three quarters occurring only once. The antigens these receptors bind are not known. The sequencing sample was made of CD4+ T cells from PBMCs, cultured in vitro. The receptors here all came from a human donor in good health. CDR3s include the opening cysteine and the closing phenylalanine or tryptophan. Fields, in order: D gene, V gene, J gene, clone size, CDR3 protein, CDR3 DNA. D genes are given only for firm matches. Clone sizes are given selectively: once, few, many, or a class where the clone is expanded.

>NA|TRBV30|TRBJ1-2|NA
CAWRRGAGLYGYTF
TGTGCCTGGAGGAGGGGGGCGGGTCTCTATGGCTACACCTTC
>NA|TRBV6-5|TRBJ2-5|once
CASRLSNQETQYF
TGTGCCAGCAGACTCTCGAACCAAGAGACCCAGTACTTC
>NA|TRBV18|TRBJ1-2|NA
CASSPDHTSYGYTF
TGTGCCAGCTCCCCCGACCACACCTCCTATGGCTACACCTTC
>TRBD2|TRBV4-2|TRBJ2-1|NA
CASSQGGQLAGTGNEQFF
TGTGCCAGCAGCCAAGGAGGTCAACTAGCGGGGACGGGTAATGAGCAGTTCTTC
>NA|TRBV5-4|TRBJ2-3|NA
CASSLPGSTDTQYF
TGTGCCAGCAGCCTCCCGGGGAGCACAGATACGCAGTATTTT
>NA|TRBV6-6|TRBJ2-2|NA
CASSGTSFNTGELFF
TGTGCCAGCAGCGGAACATCCTTCAACACCGGGGAGCTGTTTTTT
>NA|TRBV6-5|TRBJ1-5|NA
CASSYSSQDGQPQHF
TGTGCCAGCAGTTACTCGAGTCAGGACGGTCAGCCCCAGCATTTT
>TRBD1|TRBV6-5|TRBJ1-6|NA
CASSWGQGSSPLHF
TGTGCCAGCAGTTGGGGACAGGGAAGTTCACCCCTCCACTTT
>TRBD1|TRBV19|TRBJ2-2|NA
CASTRQGSNTGELFF
TGTGCCAGTACCCGACAGGGTTCGAACACCGGGGAGCTGTTTTTT
>TRBD2|TRBV10-3|TRBJ2-3|NA
CATAALLAGGNTQYF
TGTGCCACCGCCGCCCTCCTAGCGGGTGGGAATACGCAGTATTTT
>NA|TRBV7-2|TRBJ2-1|NA
CASSLGGVGVNEQFF
TGTGCCAGCAGCTTAGGCGGGGTCGGGGTCAATGAGCAGTTCTTC
>TRBD1|TRBV5-1|TRBJ2-5|NA
CASRDRGQETQYF
TGCGCCAGCAGGGACAGGGGCCAAGAGACCCAGTACTTC
>TRBD1|TRBV27|TRBJ1-2|NA
CASSFTGTGEGYTF
TGTGCCAGCAGTTTTACCGGGACAGGGGAGGGCTACACCTTC
>TRBD1|TRBV7-3|TRBJ2-1|few
CASSRGQGHNEQFF
TGTGCCAGCAGTCGCGGACAGGGTCACAATGAGCAGTTCTTC
>TRBD1|TRBV3-1/TRBV3-2|TRBJ1-2|NA
CASSHGDRPNYGYTF
TGTGCCAGCAGCCATGGGGACAGACCTAACTATGGCTACACCTTC
>NA|TRBV7-2|TRBJ2-2|few
CASSPRLTGELFF
TGTGCCAGCAGCCCTAGACTAACCGGGGAGCTGTTTTTT
>TRBD2|TRBV7-9|TRBJ2-7|NA
CASSPLAAGVYEQYF
TGTGCCAGCAGCCCCCTAGCAGCGGGAGTTTACGAGCAGTACTTC
>NA|TRBV7-2|TRBJ1-1|NA
CASSLRLRNTEAFF
TGTGCCAGCAGCTTAAGGCTCAGGAACACTGAAGCTTTCTTT
>TRBD2|TRBV7-7|TRBJ2-1|NA
CASSPTSGESYNEQFF
TGTGCCAGCAGCCCTACTAGCGGGGAATCCTACAATGAGCAGTTCTTC
>TRBD2|TRBV7-7|TRBJ2-2|NA
CASSPRAGGSTGELFF
TGTGCCAGCAGCCCAAGGGCGGGGGGTAGCACCGGGGAGCTGTTTTTT
>TRBD1|TRBV7-8|TRBJ1-2|NA
CASSLRPRPESRQGARYGYTF
TGTGCCAGCAGCTTACGGCCCCGGCCGGAGTCTCGACAGGGGGCTAGGTATGGCTACACCTTC
>NA|TRBV18|TRBJ1-5|NA
CASSPEGNNWPQHF
TGTGCCAGCTCACCAGAGGGAAACAATTGGCCCCAGCATTTT
>NA|TRBV7-2|TRBJ2-3|NA
CASSAEGPDTQYF
TGTGCCAGCAGCGCGGAGGGCCCAGATACGCAGTATTTT
>NA|TRBV12-3/TRBV12-4|TRBJ1-4|NA
CASSFQGEKLFF
TGTGCCAGCAGTTTCCAGGGAGAAAAACTGTTTTTT
>TRBD2|TRBV5-1|TRBJ2-3|few
CASSFYRTSGSSSTDTQYF
TGCGCCAGCAGCTTTTACCGGACTAGCGGGAGCAGTAGCACAGATACGCAGTATTTT
>TRBD1|TRBV7-2|TRBJ2-5|NA
CASSPSSRGLETQYF
TGTGCCAGCAGCCCATCCTCGAGGGGGCTGGAGACCCAGTACTTC
>TRBD1|TRBV27|TRBJ2-7|NA
CASSRTGTGTREQYF
TGTGCCAGCAGCAGAACCGGGACAGGGACTCGGGAGCAGTACTTC
>TRBD2|TRBV25-1|TRBJ2-5|once
CASSESSGDETQYF
TGTGCCAGCAGTGAATCTAGCGGGGATGAGACCCAGTACTTC
>NA|TRBV7-9|TRBJ1-5|few
CASSLAIGTPQHF
TGTGCCAGCAGCTTGGCCATCGGCACGCCCCAGCATTTT
>NA|TRBV9|TRBJ1-3|NA
CASSVQGNSGNTIYF
TGTGCCAGCAGCGTTCAGGGGAATTCTGGAAACACCATATATTTT
>NA|TRBV4-1|TRBJ1-4|NA
CASSPGWRVEKLFF
TGCGCCAGCAGCCCGGGCTGGCGGGTAGAAAAACTGTTTTTT
>TRBD1|TRBV6-5|TRBJ1-1|NA
CASSYATGGNTEAFF
TGTGCCAGCAGTTACGCGACAGGGGGGAACACTGAAGCTTTCTTT
>NA|TRBV9|TRBJ1-4|NA
CASSRRAGGATNEKLFF
TGTGCCAGCAGTCGGCGAGCTGGGGGGGCAACTAATGAAAAACTGTTTTTT
>NA|TRBV24-1|TRBJ1-3|NA
CATSPPGSRISGNTIYF
TGTGCCACCAGCCCACCCGGGTCTAGAATCTCTGGAAACACCATATATTTT
>TRBD1|TRBV2|TRBJ2-7|NA
CASSRQGLNEQYF
TGTGCCAGCAGTCGACAGGGGCTGAACGAGCAGTACTTC
>NA|TRBV7-9|TRBJ1-5|NA
CASSLDSQPQHF
TGTGCCAGCAGCTTAGACAGTCAGCCCCAGCATTTT
>TRBD2|TRBV5-1|TRBJ2-7|few
CASRRGEGPYEQYF
TGCGCCAGCAGGCGGGGGGAGGGACCCTACGAGCAGTACTTC
>TRBD1|TRBV3-1/TRBV3-2|TRBJ1-1|NA
CASSTEGARGFF
TGTGCCAGCAGCACGGAGGGGGCCCGGGGTTTCTTT
>NA|TRBV18|TRBJ1-6|once
CASSPYAGRNSPLHF
TGTGCCAGCTCACCATACGCAGGACGGAATTCACCCCTCCACTTT
>NA|TRBV2|TRBJ1-3|NA
CASSRGYGEGNTIYF
TGTGCCAGTAGCCGCGGATACGGGGAGGGAAACACCATATATTTT
>TRBD2|TRBV11-2|TRBJ2-2|NA
CASSLRFTSGNTGELFF
TGTGCCAGCAGCTTACGATTTACTAGCGGGAACACCGGGGAGCTGTTTTTT
>NA|TRBV11-1|TRBJ2-3|NA
CASSHEGYRADTQYF
TGTGCCAGCAGCCACGAAGGGTACCGCGCAGATACGCAGTATTTT
>NA|TRBV29-1|TRBJ2-3|NA
CSVDWPGGTDTQYF
TGCAGCGTTGACTGGCCAGGGGGGACAGATACGCAGTATTTT
>NA|TRBV5-1|TRBJ1-4|NA
CASSWGRNNEKLFF
TGCGCCAGCAGCTGGGGGCGGAATAATGAAAAACTGTTTTTT
>NA|TRBV4-3|TRBJ2-7|NA
CASSQAQGGEQYF
TGCGCCAGCAGCCAAGCACAGGGCGGCGAGCAGTACTTC
>NA|TRBV9|TRBJ1-1|NA
CASSVGGIMNTEAFF
TGTGCCAGCAGCGTAGGGGGGATCATGAACACTGAAGCTTTCTTT
>NA|TRBV12-5|TRBJ1-1|few
CASGPGGVFEAFF
TGTGCTAGTGGTCCCGGGGGAGTATTTGAAGCTTTCTTT